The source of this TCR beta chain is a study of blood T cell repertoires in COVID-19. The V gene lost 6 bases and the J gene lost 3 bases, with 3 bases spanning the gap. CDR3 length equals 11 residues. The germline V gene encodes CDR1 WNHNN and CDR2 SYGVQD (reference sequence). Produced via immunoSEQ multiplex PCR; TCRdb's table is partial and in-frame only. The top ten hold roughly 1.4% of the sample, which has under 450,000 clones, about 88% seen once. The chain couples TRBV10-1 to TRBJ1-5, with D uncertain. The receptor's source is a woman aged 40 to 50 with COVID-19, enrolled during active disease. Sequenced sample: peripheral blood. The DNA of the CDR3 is TGCGCCAGCAGAGCCAATCAGCCCCAGCATTTT. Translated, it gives CASRANQPQHF.